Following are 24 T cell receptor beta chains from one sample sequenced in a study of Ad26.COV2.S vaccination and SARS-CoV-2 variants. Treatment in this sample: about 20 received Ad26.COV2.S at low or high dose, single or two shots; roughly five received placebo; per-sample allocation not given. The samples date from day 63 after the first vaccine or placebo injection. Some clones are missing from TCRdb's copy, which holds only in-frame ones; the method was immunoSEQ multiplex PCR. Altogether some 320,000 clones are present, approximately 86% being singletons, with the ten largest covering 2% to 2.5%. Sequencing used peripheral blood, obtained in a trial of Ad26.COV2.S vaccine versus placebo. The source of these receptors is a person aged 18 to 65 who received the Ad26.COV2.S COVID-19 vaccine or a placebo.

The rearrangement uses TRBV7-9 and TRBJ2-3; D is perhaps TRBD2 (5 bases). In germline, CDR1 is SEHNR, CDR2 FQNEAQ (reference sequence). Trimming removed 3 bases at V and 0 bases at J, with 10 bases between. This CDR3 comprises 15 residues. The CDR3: CASSFPEGSTDTQYF. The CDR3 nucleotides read TGTGCCAGCAGCTTCCCCGAGGGAAGCACAGATACGCAGTATTTT.

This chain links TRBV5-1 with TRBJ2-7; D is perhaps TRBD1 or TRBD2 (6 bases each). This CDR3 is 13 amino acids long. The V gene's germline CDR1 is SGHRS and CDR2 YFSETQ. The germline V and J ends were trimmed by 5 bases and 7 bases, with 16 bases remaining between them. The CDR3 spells CASSDLGAGEQYF. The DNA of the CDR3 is TGCGCCAGCAGTGATCTGGGGGCGGGGGAGCAGTACTTC.

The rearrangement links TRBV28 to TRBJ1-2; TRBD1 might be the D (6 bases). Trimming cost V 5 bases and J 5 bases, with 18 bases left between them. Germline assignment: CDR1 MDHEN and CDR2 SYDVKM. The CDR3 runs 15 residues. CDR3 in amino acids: CASSLLVGQGYGYTF. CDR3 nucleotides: TGTGCCAGCAGTCTGCTGGTGGGGCAGGGGTATGGCTACACCTTC.

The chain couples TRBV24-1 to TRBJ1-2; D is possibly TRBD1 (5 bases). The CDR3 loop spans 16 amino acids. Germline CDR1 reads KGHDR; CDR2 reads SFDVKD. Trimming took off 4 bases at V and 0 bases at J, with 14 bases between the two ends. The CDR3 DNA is TGTGCCACCAGTGACCCGAGGGACTCATCTAACTATGGCTACACCTTC. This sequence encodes CATSDPRDSSNYGYTF.

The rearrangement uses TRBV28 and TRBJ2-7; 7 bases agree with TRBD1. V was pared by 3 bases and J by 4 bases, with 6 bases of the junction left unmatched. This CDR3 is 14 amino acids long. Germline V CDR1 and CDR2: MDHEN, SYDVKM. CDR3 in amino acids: CASSFSMTGYEQYF. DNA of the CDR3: TGTGCCAGCAGTTTTTCAATGACAGGGTACGAGCAGTACTTC.

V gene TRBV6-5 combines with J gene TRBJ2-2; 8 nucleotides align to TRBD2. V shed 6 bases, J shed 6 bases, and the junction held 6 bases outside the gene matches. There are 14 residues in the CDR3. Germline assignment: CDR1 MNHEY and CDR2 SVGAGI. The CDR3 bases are TGTGCCAGCAGCCGCTCGGGGGGGCCCGGGGAGCTGTTTTTT. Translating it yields CASSRSGGPGELFF.

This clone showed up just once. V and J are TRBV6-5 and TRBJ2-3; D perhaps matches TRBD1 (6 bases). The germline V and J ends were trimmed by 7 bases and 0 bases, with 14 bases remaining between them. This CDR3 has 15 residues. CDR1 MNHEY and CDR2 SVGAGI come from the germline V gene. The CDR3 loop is CASKGNRASTDTQYF. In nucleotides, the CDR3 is TGTGCCAGCAAGGGGAACAGGGCTAGCACAGATACGCAGTATTTT.

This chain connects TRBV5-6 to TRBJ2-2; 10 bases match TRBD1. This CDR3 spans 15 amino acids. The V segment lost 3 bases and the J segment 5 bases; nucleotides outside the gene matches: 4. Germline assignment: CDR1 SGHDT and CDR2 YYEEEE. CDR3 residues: CASSSGTGETGELFF. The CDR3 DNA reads TGTGCCAGCAGCTCCGGGACAGGGGAAACCGGGGAGCTGTTTTTT.

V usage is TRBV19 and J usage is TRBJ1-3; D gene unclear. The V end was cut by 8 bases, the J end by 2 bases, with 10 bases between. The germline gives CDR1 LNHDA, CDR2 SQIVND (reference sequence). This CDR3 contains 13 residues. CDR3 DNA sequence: TGTGCCAGTCCGAGGCCTGCTGGAAACACCATATATTTT. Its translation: CASPRPAGNTIYF.

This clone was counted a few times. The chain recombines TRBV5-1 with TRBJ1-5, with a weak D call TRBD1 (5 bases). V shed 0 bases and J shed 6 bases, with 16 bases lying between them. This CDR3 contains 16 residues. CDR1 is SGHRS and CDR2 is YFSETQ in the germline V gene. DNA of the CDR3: TGCGCCAGCAGCTTGGAGGGTAGCAGGGACGGTCAGCCCCAGCATTTT. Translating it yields CASSLEGSRDGQPQHF.

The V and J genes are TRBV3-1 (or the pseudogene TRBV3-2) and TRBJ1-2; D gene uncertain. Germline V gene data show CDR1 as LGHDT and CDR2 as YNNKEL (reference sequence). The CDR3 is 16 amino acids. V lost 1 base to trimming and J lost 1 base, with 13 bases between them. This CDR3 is CASSQVLGRYNYGYTF. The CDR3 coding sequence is TGTGCCAGCAGCCAAGTGTTGGGCAGATATAACTATGGCTACACCTTC.

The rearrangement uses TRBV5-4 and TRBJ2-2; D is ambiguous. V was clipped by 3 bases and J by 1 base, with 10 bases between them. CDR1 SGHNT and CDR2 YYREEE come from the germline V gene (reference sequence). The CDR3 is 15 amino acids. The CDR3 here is CASSSTGGNTGELFF. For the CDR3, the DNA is TGTGCCAGCAGCTCGACTGGCGGGAACACCGGGGAGCTGTTTTTT.

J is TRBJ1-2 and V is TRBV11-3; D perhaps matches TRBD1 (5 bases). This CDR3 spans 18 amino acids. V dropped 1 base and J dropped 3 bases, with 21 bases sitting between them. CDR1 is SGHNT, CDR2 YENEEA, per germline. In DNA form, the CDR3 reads TGTGCCAGCAGCTTAGGCTTCTATTTGGTGGGGACCCACTATGGCTACACCTTC. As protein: CASSLGFYLVGTHYGYTF.

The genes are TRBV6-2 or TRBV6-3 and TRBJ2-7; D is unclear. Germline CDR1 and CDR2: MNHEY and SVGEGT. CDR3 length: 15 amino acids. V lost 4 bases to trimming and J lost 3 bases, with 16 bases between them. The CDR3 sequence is CASSLARRDFYEQYF. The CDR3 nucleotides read TGTGCCAGCAGTTTAGCCCGACGTGACTTCTACGAGCAGTACTTC.

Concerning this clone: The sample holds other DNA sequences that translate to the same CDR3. CDR3 protein: CASSLGSSSYNEQFF. The CDR3 coding sequence is TGTGCCAGCAGCTTGGGGTCAAGCTCCTACAATGAGCAGTTCTTC. The chain employs TRBV5-4 and TRBJ2-1; D is unresolved. CDR1 is SGHNT, CDR2 YYREEE, per germline (reference sequence). The V end was cut by 0 bases, the J end by 0 bases, with 7 bases between. The CDR3 consists of 15 residues.

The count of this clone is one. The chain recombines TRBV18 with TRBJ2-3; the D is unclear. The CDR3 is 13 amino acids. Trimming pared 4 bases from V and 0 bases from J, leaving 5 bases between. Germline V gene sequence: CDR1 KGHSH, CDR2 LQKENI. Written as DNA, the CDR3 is TGTGCCAGCTCACAGGGCAGCACAGATACGCAGTATTTT. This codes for CASSQGSTDTQYF.

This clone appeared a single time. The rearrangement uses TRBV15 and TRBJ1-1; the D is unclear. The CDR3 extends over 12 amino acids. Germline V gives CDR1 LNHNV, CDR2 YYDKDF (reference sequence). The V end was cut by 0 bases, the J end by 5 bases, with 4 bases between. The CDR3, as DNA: TGTGCCACCAGCAGAGATCAAACTGAAGCTTTCTTT. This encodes CATSRDQTEAFF.

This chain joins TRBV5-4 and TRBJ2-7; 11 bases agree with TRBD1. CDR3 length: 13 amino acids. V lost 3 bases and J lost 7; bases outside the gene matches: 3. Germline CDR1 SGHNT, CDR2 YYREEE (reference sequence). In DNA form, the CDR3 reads TGTGCCAGCAGCTGGGGGACAGGGGGTGAGCAGTACTTC. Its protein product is CASSWGTGGEQYF.

The CDR3 loop reads CASTLRRAAGGYEQYF. The DNA for the CDR3 is TGTGCCAGCACCCTACGGCGGGCAGCGGGAGGTTACGAGCAGTACTTC. This rearrangement joins TRBV11-2 to TRBJ2-7, with 9 bases identical to TRBD2. The CDR3 length is 16 residues. The V segment lost 7 bases and the J segment 4 bases; nucleotides outside the gene matches: 14. CDR1 and CDR2 from the germline V gene are SGHAT and FQNNGV.

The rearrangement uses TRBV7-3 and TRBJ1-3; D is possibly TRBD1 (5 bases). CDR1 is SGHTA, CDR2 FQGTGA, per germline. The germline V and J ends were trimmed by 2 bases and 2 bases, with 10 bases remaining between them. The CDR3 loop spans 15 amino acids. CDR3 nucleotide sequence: TGTGCCAGCAGCTTAGGGGGAAATCCTGGAAACACCATATATTTT. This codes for CASSLGGNPGNTIYF. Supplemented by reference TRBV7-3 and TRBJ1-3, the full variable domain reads GAGVSQTPSNKVTEKGKYVELRCDPISGHTALYWYRQSLGQGPEFLIYFQGTGAADDSGLPNDRFFAVRPEGSVSTLKIQRTERGDSAVYLCASSLGGNPGNTIYFGEGSWLTVV.

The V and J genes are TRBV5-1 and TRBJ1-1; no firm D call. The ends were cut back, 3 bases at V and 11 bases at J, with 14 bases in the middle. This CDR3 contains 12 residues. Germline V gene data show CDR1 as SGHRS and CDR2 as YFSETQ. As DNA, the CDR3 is TGCGCCAGCAGCTCAACACCCGGGCAGGCTTTCTTT. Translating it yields CASSSTPGQAFF.

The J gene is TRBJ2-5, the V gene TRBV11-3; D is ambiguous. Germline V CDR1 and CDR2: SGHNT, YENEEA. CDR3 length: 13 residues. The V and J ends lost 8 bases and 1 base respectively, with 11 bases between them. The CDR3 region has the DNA TGTGCCAGCCGGGCCCACACCCAAGAGACCCAGTACTTC. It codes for CASRAHTQETQYF. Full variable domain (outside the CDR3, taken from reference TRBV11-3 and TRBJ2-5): EAGVVQSPRYKIIEKKQPVAFWCNPISGHNTLYWYLQNLGQGPELLIRYENEEAVDDSQLPKDRFSAERLKGVDSTLKIQPAELGDSAVYLCASRAHTQETQYFGPGTRLLVL.

As DNA, the CDR3 is TGCAGCGTTGCAGGGAAGCTTTTGAGTGGCTACACCTTC. It yields the protein CSVAGKLLSGYTF. The chain carries TRBV29-1 and TRBJ1-2; D is possibly TRBD1 (5 bases). The CDR3 loop spans 13 amino acids. Germline V gene lookup returns CDR1 SQVTM and CDR2 ANQGSEA. V was cut by 4 bases and J by 7 bases, with 16 bases left in between.

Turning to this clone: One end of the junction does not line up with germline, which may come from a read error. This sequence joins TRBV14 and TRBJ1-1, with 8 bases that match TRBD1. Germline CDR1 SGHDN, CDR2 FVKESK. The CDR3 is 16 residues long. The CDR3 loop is CASSEDRGEGNTEAFF. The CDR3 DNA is TGTGCCAGCAGCGAAGACAGGGGAGAGGGGAACACTGAAGCTTTCTTT.